This T cell receptor beta chain was identified during a study of regulatory T cells in long-lasting Graves disease (dated by TCRdb to the early 2020s). About the investigation overall: Newly diagnosed Graves' disease patients had taken antithyroid drugs for less than 3 months. The study was conducted in China and was registered as a clinical trial. TCR sequencing covered some 13 persistent and around 20 newly diagnosed Graves' disease patients, around 33 samples in total. This study used TCR sequencing and RNA sequencing of peripheral blood to compare persistent Graves' disease patients against newly diagnosed Graves' disease patients.

There are many counts of this clonotype. The clone's antigen remains unknown. No base quality information exists; no much larger clone differs at one position. Between the V and J ends, shortened by 6 bases and 2 bases respectively, the junction contains 10 bases. From cysteine to phenylalanine, the CDR3 is 13 amino acids long. Here the CDR3 DNA is all that survives: 39 bases in frame from base 1. The germline V gene specifies MDHEN as CDR1 and SYDVKM as CDR2. Libraries were built with multiplex PCR. Sequencer: Illumina HiSeq 4000. CDR3 regions were amplified by Arm-PCR with iRepertoire HTBI primers to construct TCR beta libraries. Gel purification was performed on PCR products prior to sequencing. In the paper's pipeline: Gene usage analysis of CDR3 amino acid clonotypes relied on the roughly 60 TRBV and over 13 TRBJ segments identified across samples. Filtered high-quality paired reads were merged into contigs using COPE and FqMerger. BLAST was used to align contigs to IMGT TRBV, TRBD and TRBJ reference genes, and CDR3 was defined according to IMGT. Clonotypes above 0.1% frequency were classified as highly expanded clones. Shannon entropy was used to measure repertoire diversity, and the Gini coefficient was used to measure V-J evenness. A clonotype was considered public if more than one individual shared it. In TCRdb, the public reads were trimmed at Q25 with fastp and aligned with MiXCR, with productive beta chains retained. Rows with a matching CDR3 protein are joined into one entry that keeps the most common DNA and genes. TCRdb's processing, not the authors' own work, is the source of the V and J calls. Present in this sample are roughly 510,000 distinct CDR3 sequences, 15% to 20% of which were seen just once. The ten largest account for around 11% of the sample.

What the study reported, not specific to this receptor: Because the primary lesion, thyroid tissue, could not be accessed, the study looked at peripheral blood alone. Compared with newly diagnosed patients, persistent Graves' disease patients had lower TCR Shannon entropy and fewer highly expanded clones, which suggests clonal expansion. Only the TCR beta chain was sequenced and analyzed. More public clonotypes were shared among persistent patients (over 2,500) than among newly diagnosed patients (966). TRBV28, TRBJ1-2 and TRBJ2-5 were preferentially used in persistent disease, while TRBV20-1 and TRBJ2-1 were favored in newly diagnosed disease. The authors noted that the small sample size was a limitation that may lower accuracy.

The time point label, as the study defines it: newly diagnosed GD, antithyroid drugs for less than 3 months. RNA was extracted from PBMCs in TRIzol for both TCR sequencing and RNA sequencing. The diagnosis of Graves' disease followed American Thyroid Association guidelines. The patients came from an endocrinology department in Xi'an, China. Each patient gave approximately 10 milliliters of peripheral blood, collected in an EDTA anticoagulant tube. PBMCs were isolated by Ficoll Paque Plus density gradient separation without further T cell sorting. RNA quality was checked with an Agilent 2100 Bioanalyzer and agarose gel, and concentration with a NanoDrop 2000. These data were likewise used in another study, on T cells in Graves' hyperthyroidism and ophthalmopathy. From the second report: Stable Graves' hyperthyroidism was defined as the absence of progression to ophthalmopathy over 18 months of follow-up. Hyperthyroidism patients were newly diagnosed, with disease duration under 2 months, and aged 18 to 65 years. Patients with uncontrolled infections, other autoimmune diseases, pregnancy or lactation were excluded. Diagnoses relied on clinical symptoms, serum thyroxine and TRAb, thyroid ultrasound and orbital computed tomography. The TCR CDR3 was subjected to a first round of RT-PCR using the HTBI primer set and the Qiagen OneStep RT-PCR kit. Most expanded thyroid clonotypes (frequency above 0.001) were also detected in blood, a finding suggesting that blood repertoires may reflect thyroid immune responses. Ophthalmopathy was separated from stable hyperthyroidism by a 13 V-J signature model, with about 88% sensitivity and roughly 81% specificity obtained in cross-validation and 80%/75% obtained in testing. In validation, the model predicted progression to ophthalmopathy a median of approximately 6.6 months before onset, with roughly 71% sensitivity and 72.22% specificity. A discovery cohort of 95 to 100 patients, 43 with Graves' ophthalmopathy and 55 to 65 with stable Graves' hyperthyroidism, was used to find distinguishing TCR V-J signatures. Whether ophthalmopathy could be predicted prospectively was tested in an independent validation cohort made up of 18 to 20 hyperthyroidism patients plus 17 patients who later progressed to ophthalmopathy. The roughly 91 discovery patients were randomly divided into training and test sets at a 7:3 ratio. In more than five Graves' hyperthyroidism patients, the study also compared T-cell repertoires from thyroid tissue with T-cell repertoires from blood. After sampling, hyperthyroidism patients received methimazole starting at 30 mg daily, and ophthalmopathy patients received high-dose intravenous methylprednisolone. Libraries were constructed in a second round of multiplex PCR, after which size selection and purification were carried out. Paired-end sequencing of the libraries was performed with 100 bp reads on an Illumina HiSeq2000. SOAPnuke was used to process the raw data, removing reads that contained adapters or uncalled bases, had a mean Phred below 15, or lacked an exact match to the constant primer or identifier. High-quality paired reads were merged with COPE v1.2.5, and unique nucleotide sequences were defined as clonotypes. MiTCR v1.1 was used to align the clonotypes against IMGT TRBV, TRBD and TRBJ reference segments. Analysis was restricted to V-J combinations with a frequency above 0.0001, which covered roughly 99% of repertoires. The TCS score was defined as the ratio of F50 (clonal expansion) to E x V (chaos), calculated using BLOSUM62-based TCRdist between CDR3 peptides within each V-J. Welch's t-statistics and random forest reduced fewer than 550 V-J features to roughly 13, which were used in a naive Bayes classifier (R e1071). Sample size was not statistically predetermined, and blinding of investigators to group allocation was not performed. The paper describes TCR Vbeta CDR3 sequencing of 120 to 150 peripheral blood samples, made up of fewer than 50 ophthalmopathy patients, roughly 80 hyperthyroidism patients and 17 progressor patients.

The sequenced sample was peripheral blood mononuclear cells (PBMCs), obtained at new diagnosis, from a patient treated with antithyroid drugs. The sequence is built from TRBV28 and TRBJ1-2, with the D gene not confidently named. The sequence came from a man aged 18 to 29 with Graves disease. Donor details come from another sample of the same person, matched by shared clones. CDR3 protein: CASSRPSNYGYTF. The DNA reads as follows: TGTGCCAGCAGCCGCCCGTCCAACTATGGCTACACCTTC.